One and the same sample provided the 22 T cell receptor beta chains below, sequenced in a study of regulatory T cells in long-lasting Graves disease. For TCR beta, libraries came from iRepertoire HTBI primers and Arm-PCR of CDR3 regions. TCRdb re-called the multiplex PCR reads through MiXCR, storing one row per CDR3 protein. The sample carries fewer than 350,000 distinct CDR3 sequences, about a sixth recorded once. Time point described: newly diagnosed GD, antithyroid drugs for less than 3 months. Extracted PBMC RNA gave rise to the TCR library. The sequencing used peripheral blood mononuclear cells (PBMCs), collected at new diagnosis, from a patient treated with antithyroid drugs. These receptors came from a female donor with Graves disease.

The chain couples TRBV19 to TRBJ2-1, with D perhaps TRBD1 or TRBD2 (6 bases each). Germline lookup yields CDR1 LNHDA and CDR2 SQIVND (reference sequence). The CDR3 sequence is 16 residues long. V was pared by 5 bases and J by 0 bases, with 14 bases between. CDR3 nucleotides: TGTGCCAGTAGTCGGAGGGACACCCCCTCCTACAATGAGCAGTTCTTC. This encodes CASSRRDTPSYNEQFF.

The rearrangement joins TRBV3-1 to TRBJ1-6; D is perhaps TRBD1 (5 bases). The CDR3 covers 16 residues. Per the germline V gene, CDR1 is LGHDT and CDR2 is YNNKEL (reference sequence). V lost 1 base to trimming and J lost 6 bases, with 13 bases between them. The CDR3 is CASSQGRGRGNSPLHF. The CDR3 DNA reads TGTGCCAGCAGCCAAGGAAGGGGACGGGGTAATTCACCCCTCCACTTT.

This clonotype occurred many times. The chain employs TRBV12-5 and TRBJ1-2, with D perhaps matching TRBD1 (5 bases). Trimming removed 1 base at V and 6 bases at J, with 9 bases between. The CDR3 is 13 amino acids. The germline V gene encodes CDR1 LGHNT and CDR2 FRNRAP. CDR3 nucleotides: TGTGCTAGTGGTTTGGGGGGGTTCGATGGCTACACCTTC. It yields the protein CASGLGGFDGYTF.

The genes are TRBV19 and TRBJ2-5; D is unclear. The CDR3 consists of 15 residues. CDR1 LNHDA and CDR2 SQIVND come from the germline V gene (reference sequence). The V end lost 7 bases, the J end lost 0 bases, and 15 bases lay between the germline ends. The CDR3: CASTPSAWYQETQYF. The CDR3 nucleotides are TGTGCCAGTACCCCTTCGGCCTGGTACCAAGAGACCCAGTACTTC.

This clonotype was seen many times. The rearrangement uses TRBV12-3 or TRBV12-4 and TRBJ2-5; 8 positions agree with TRBD1. The CDR3 sequence is 15 residues long. V dropped 6 bases and J dropped 8; count of bases not matched to a gene: 14. The CDR3 sequence is CASSRGTGPGETQYF. The CDR3 DNA is TGTGCCAGCAGCCGCGGGACAGGACCTGGAGAAACCCAGTACTTC.

This clonotype was picked up a small number of times. J is TRBJ1-4 and V is TRBV5-1, with D possibly TRBD1 on 6 matching bases. CDR1 SGHRS and CDR2 YFSETQ come from the germline V gene. The CDR3 has 17 amino acids. V was shortened by 0 bases and J by 4 bases, with 16 bases between the two germline ends. CDR3 sequence: CASSLAGRGLFNEKLFF. The CDR3 nucleotides are TGCGCCAGCAGCTTGGCGGGGCGGGGGCTTTTTAATGAAAAACTGTTTTTT.

In this sample, this clonotype turned up many times. One end of the junction varies from germline; a read error may be responsible. The chain joins TRBV2 to TRBJ1-3; 10 bases match TRBD1. Germline V gene lookup returns CDR1 SNHLY and CDR2 FYNNEI. The CDR3 spans 15 residues. CDR3 in amino acids: CASSQGTGVGNTIYF. The CDR3 DNA reads as TGCGCCAGCAGCCAAGGGACAGGGGTTGGAAACACCATATATTTT.

This clonotype came up many times. V gene TRBV20-1 combines with J gene TRBJ2-3, with D uncertain. Germline assignment: CDR1 DFQATT and CDR2 SNEGSKA (reference sequence). This CDR3 contains 13 residues. V was trimmed by 5 bases and J by 5 bases, leaving 14 bases between them. Written as DNA, the CDR3 is TGCAGTGCTCCCCGCAACCAAGGAGATACGCAGTATTTT. Its translation is CSAPRNQGDTQYF.

The chain employs TRBV20-1 and TRBJ2-1; the D gene is possibly TRBD2 (6 bases). V lost 1 base, J lost 1 base, and 11 bases lay in between. CDR3 length equals 15 residues. The V gene's germline CDR1 is DFQATT and CDR2 SNEGSKA (reference sequence). The CDR3 sequence: CSARGGGNSYNEQFF. Here the CDR3 DNA reads TGCAGTGCTAGAGGGGGCGGGAATTCCTACAATGAGCAGTTCTTC.

Note on this clonotype: This sequence is one base from a far larger clone and is likely a read error. V gene TRBV10-3 combines with J gene TRBJ2-5; no definite D call. CDR1 and CDR2 (germline): ENHRY, SYGVKD. The CDR3 extends over 13 amino acids. The CDR3 DNA follows: TGTGCCAGCAGTTTGGCGACCCAAGAAACCCAGTGCTTC. Its translation is CASSLATQETQCF.

The chain recombines TRBV12-3 or TRBV12-4 with TRBJ1-2; D uncertain. The CDR3 consists of 13 residues. V was cut by 6 bases and J by 1 base, with 9 bases left in between. The CDR3 region has the DNA TGTGCCAGCAGCCCGGTCCATAACTATGGCTACACCTTC. It yields the protein CASSPVHNYGYTF.

This clonotype was counted many times. The chain is built from TRBV11-2 and TRBJ2-5, with D possibly being TRBD1 or TRBD2 (5 bases each). V was clipped by 6 bases and J by 5 bases, with 19 bases between them. CDR3 length: 15 residues. Germline loops: CDR1 SGHAT, CDR2 FQNNGV. CDR3 nucleotide sequence: TGTGCCAGCAGGGCCGTGGTCACGGGGCGCGAGACCCAGTACTTC. Translating gives CASRAVVTGRETQYF.

Ten or more counts support this clonotype. The chain links TRBV5-1 to TRBJ1-1; a possible D gene is TRBD1 (5 bases). Germline loops: CDR1 SGHRS, CDR2 YFSETQ. There are 15 residues in the CDR3. Trimming removed 4 bases at V and 0 bases at J, with 13 bases between. CDR3: CASSRPDNMNTEAFF. In DNA, the CDR3 is TGCGCCAGCAGCCGCCCGGACAATATGAACACTGAAGCTTTCTTT.

This clonotype was seen ten or more times. The chain links TRBV19 to TRBJ1-1, with 10 bases matching TRBD1. Germline V lookup: CDR1 LNHDA, CDR2 SQIVND (reference sequence). This CDR3 has 14 residues. Losses at the gene ends were 4 bases for V and 4 bases for J; bases not matched to a gene: 3. CDR3 bases: TGTGCCAGTAGTAGGGACAGGGGATGCACTGAAGCTTTCTTT. Its translation is CASSRDRGCTEAFF. The full variable domain, its missing parts supplied by reference TRBV19 and TRBJ1-1, is DGGITQSPKYLFRKEGQNVTLSCEQNLNHDAMYWYRQDPGQGLRLIYYSQIVNDFQKGDIAEGYSVSREKKESFPLTVTSAQKNPTAFYLCASSRDRGCTEAFFGQGTRLTVV.

This clonotype has at least ten counts. The chain joins TRBV27 to TRBJ2-3; 10 bases match TRBD2. The CDR3 sequence is 18 residues long. V shed 0 bases, J shed 3 bases, and the junction held 9 bases outside the gene matches. Germline assignment: CDR1 MNHEY and CDR2 SMNVEV (reference sequence). The CDR3 DNA reads as TGTGCCAGCAGTTTATCCTGGACTAGCGGAGTGGGAACAGATACGCAGTATTTT. Amino acids: CASSLSWTSGVGTDTQYF.

A note on this clonotype: One base away lies a much larger clone, so this may be a sequencing read error. This chain links TRBV5-6 with TRBJ2-3; 7 bases agree with TRBD1. Gene TRBJ2-1 matches the end of the DNA better, so the J call may be wrong. CDR3 size: 15 residues. CDR1 is SGHDT and CDR2 is YYEEEE in the germline V gene. CDR3 sequence reads: CASSLVARGRYEQFF. The CDR3 nucleotides read TGTGCCAGCAGCTTGGTGGCCAGGGGGAGATACGAGCAGTTCTTC.

The rearrangement links TRBV6-2 or TRBV6-3 to TRBJ2-5; no clear D. Trimming cost V 6 bases and J 4 bases, with 12 bases left between them. CDR3 length: 13 amino acids. Germline CDR1 is MNHEY and CDR2 is SVGEGT. The chain's CDR3 is CASRGMYIETQYF. The CDR3 bases are TGTGCCAGCAGGGGAATGTACATAGAGACCCAGTACTTC.

Only one count was recorded for this clonotype. The V gene is TRBV28, the J gene TRBJ1-2; D might be TRBD1 (6 bases). Germline CDR1 MDHEN, CDR2 SYDVKM. Trimming removed 10 bases at V and 4 bases at J, with 10 bases between. This CDR3 is built from 11 residues. CDR3: CATRGPYGYTF. In DNA form, the CDR3 reads TGTGCCACACGGGGGCCCTATGGCTACACCTTC.

The chain recombines TRBV6-1 with TRBJ2-7; TRBD1 aligns across 9 bases. V was pared by 5 bases and J by 3 bases, with 11 bases of the junction left unmatched. Germline CDR1 MNHNS, CDR2 SASEGT. The CDR3 sequence is 16 residues long. CDR3 sequence (DNA): TGTGCCAGCAGTACAAGACAGGGGGGGAATTTCTACGAGCAGTACTTC. Its translation: CASSTRQGGNFYEQYF.

This clonotype was picked up many times. This rearrangement joins TRBV20-1 to TRBJ2-1; 8 bases line up with TRBD2. Germline CDR1 and CDR2: DFQATT and SNEGSKA (reference sequence). The CDR3 runs 14 residues. V lost 5 bases to trimming and J lost 7 bases; unmatched junction nucleotides: 10. CDR3 bases: TGCAGTGCTCCCAAATTAGCGGGGCAAAATGAGCAGTTCTTC. Its translation is CSAPKLAGQNEQFF.

This clonotype showed up many times. Because the CDR3 is missing its conserved closing phenylalanine or tryptophan, this is likely a read error. The V and J genes are TRBV7-3 and TRBJ2-1; D uncertain. The germline V and J ends were trimmed by 1 base and 7 bases, with 8 bases remaining between them. In germline, CDR1 is SGHTA, CDR2 FQGTGA. The CDR3 spans 13 residues. CDR3 residues: CASSLSPRNEQFL. As DNA, the CDR3 is TGTGCCAGCAGCTTAAGTCCGAGGAATGAGCAGTTCCTC.

This clonotype was seen at least ten times. Written as DNA, the CDR3 is TGTGCCAGCAGTTTCTCGATGAGCGGGGATAGCACAGATACGCAGTATTTT. Residues: CASSFSMSGDSTDTQYF. The chain joins TRBV28 to TRBJ2-3; 7 nucleotides align to TRBD2. Germline assignment: CDR1 MDHEN and CDR2 SYDVKM. The CDR3 totals 17 residues. V was clipped by 3 bases and J by 0 bases; unmatched bases: 9.